The 19 T cell receptor beta chains below come from one sample, sequenced in a study of tumor-infiltrating lymphocytes in localized non-small cell lung cancer. Using immunoSEQ multiplex PCR, the repertoire was profiled, and TCRdb retains in-frame clones only, with some absent. This sample has roughly 1,700 clones, with 30% to 40% found just once. Material for sequencing was uninvolved lung tissue not adjacent to the tumor. These receptors were obtained from a human donor with non-small cell lung cancer.

This clone was detected a few times. This chain joins TRBV10-3 and TRBJ2-7, with 7 bases fitting TRBD1. Per germline, CDR1 ENHRY and CDR2 SYGVKD. The CDR3 runs to 15 residues. V shed 3 bases and J 6 bases; nucleotides not matched to a gene: 11. In DNA form, the CDR3 reads TGTGCCATCAGTGACACGACAGGGCTTTTTGTCGAGCAGTACTTC. It specifies CAISDTTGLFVEQYF.

The V call is TRBV7-2, the J call TRBJ1-4, with unresolved D. The CDR3 loop spans 15 amino acids. From germline, CDR1 is SGHTA and CDR2 FQGNSA. V lost 2 bases, J lost 7 bases, and 14 bases lay in between. This CDR3 reads CASSLKQRGGEKLFF. CDR3 DNA sequence: TGTGCCAGCAGCTTAAAGCAGAGAGGTGGTGAAAAACTGTTTTTT.

The chain couples TRBV30 to TRBJ1-2; D unresolved. The ends were cut back, 1 base at V and 4 bases at J, with 4 bases in the middle. Per germline, CDR1 GTSNPN and CDR2 SVGIG (reference sequence). There are 11 residues in the CDR3. The chain's CDR3 is CAWSESYGYTF. CDR3 DNA sequence: TGTGCCTGGAGTGAAAGCTATGGCTACACCTTC. Full variable domain (outside the CDR3, taken from reference TRBV30 and TRBJ1-2): SQTIHQWPATLVQPVGSPLSLECTVEGTSNPNLYWYRQAAGRGLQLLFYSVGIGQISSEVPQNLSASRPQDRQFILSSKKLLLSDSGFYLCAWSESYGYTFGSGTRLTVV.

Judged by abundance, this clone is large. The genes are TRBV4-1 and TRBJ1-1; maybe TRBD1 (5 bases). The CDR3 spans 16 residues. Germline loops: CDR1 MGHRA, CDR2 YSYEKL. Trimming removed 4 bases at V and 4 bases at J, with 19 bases between. The CDR3 protein is CASSRSQGAPGTEAFF. The DNA for the CDR3 is TGCGCCAGCAGCCGCAGCCAAGGGGCCCCGGGCACTGAAGCTTTCTTT.

The chain combines TRBV5-1 with TRBJ2-4, with D perhaps matching TRBD1 or TRBD2 (7 bases each). This CDR3 contains 15 residues. The germline V gene encodes CDR1 SGHRS and CDR2 YFSETQ. The V and J ends lost 1 base and 13 bases respectively, with 21 bases between them. Here the CDR3 DNA reads TGCGCCAGCAGCTTGATGGGAGGGGGCGCGGGTAAGCAGTACTTC. Translation gives CASSLMGGGAGKQYF.

This chain connects TRBV5-6 to TRBJ2-2; 8 bases align to TRBD2. The CDR3 totals 19 residues. The junction had 10 bases not matched to a gene; V was cut back by 0 bases and J by 0 bases. Germline V gene lookup returns CDR1 SGHDT and CDR2 YYEEEE. CDR3 DNA: TGTGCCAGCAGCTTGGGAGGATGGCGGGGGGATTCGAACACCGGGGAGCTGTTTTTT. Protein sequence: CASSLGGWRGDSNTGELFF. Full variable domain (rest looked up from reference TRBV5-6 and TRBJ2-2): DAGVTQSPTHLIKTRGQQVTLRCSPKSGHDTVSWYQQALGQGPQFIFQYYEEEERQRGNFPDRFSGHQFPNYSSELNVNALLLGDSALYLCASSLGGWRGDSNTGELFFGEGSRLTVL.

The chain is built from TRBV6-5 and TRBJ1-4; D might be TRBD1 (6 bases). The germline V and J ends were trimmed by 1 base and 3 bases, with 9 bases remaining between them. This CDR3 has 15 amino acids. CDR1 MNHEY and CDR2 SVGAGI come from the germline V gene. This CDR3 reads CASSYLGQANEKLFF. As DNA, the CDR3 is TGTGCCAGCAGTTACTTGGGACAAGCTAATGAAAAACTGTTTTTT.

This clone was seen more than once but under ten times. This chain uses TRBV4-1 with TRBJ2-7; D gene ambiguous. The CDR3 extends over 15 amino acids. The V and J ends lost 1 base and 1 base respectively, with 11 bases between them. CDR1 is MGHRA and CDR2 is YSYEKL in the germline V gene. In nucleotides, the CDR3 is TGCGCCAGCAGCCAAGCTAAGGGTTTTTCCTACGAGCAGTACTTC. This translates into CASSQAKGFSYEQYF.

This clone occurred a few times. The chain combines TRBV9 with TRBJ2-2; D uncertain. Trimming cost V 4 bases and J 4 bases, with 11 bases left between them. The CDR3 is made up of 14 amino acids. Germline V gene data show CDR1 as SGDLS and CDR2 as YYNGEE. CDR3 residues: CASSPPFLTGELFF. The CDR3 nucleotides read TGTGCCAGCAGCCCTCCCTTCCTCACCGGGGAGCTGTTTTTT.

The gene calls are TRBV4-3 and TRBJ2-6; D is unclear. V gave up 5 bases and J gave up 2 bases, with 10 bases separating them. The CDR3 spans 15 residues. Germline V lookup: CDR1 LGHNA, CDR2 YSLEER. The CDR3, as DNA: TGCGCCAGCAGCGGGTCCGAGCCTGGGGCCAACGTCCTGACTTTC. As protein: CASSGSEPGANVLTF.

This chain joins TRBV6-1 and TRBJ2-2; D is uncertain. V was trimmed by 2 bases and J by 5 bases, leaving 6 bases between them. CDR1 and CDR2 (germline): MNHNS, SASEGT. The CDR3 has 13 residues. The CDR3 bases are TGTGCCAGCAGTGAACATGAGACCGGGGAGCTGTTTTTT. Its protein is CASSEHETGELFF.

This chain links TRBV29-1 with TRBJ2-7; D is perhaps TRBD1 (5 bases). Trimming stripped 6 bases from V and 0 bases from J, with 12 bases between. This CDR3 region has 13 residues. From germline, CDR1 is SQVTM and CDR2 ANQGSEA. As DNA, the CDR3 is TGCAGCGTCAAACGACAGAACTCCTACGAGCAGTACTTC. Amino acid sequence: CSVKRQNSYEQYF.

The chain links TRBV5-3 to TRBJ2-3; 8 positions match TRBD1. TRBV5-3 is flagged as an ORF with uncertain function. V lost 4 bases, J lost 0 bases, and 4 bases stayed unmatched. The CDR3 consists of 15 residues. This CDR3 is CARSTGTGSTDTQYF. As DNA, the CDR3 is TGTGCCAGAAGCACGGGGACAGGCAGCACAGATACGCAGTATTTT.

The genes are TRBV5-1 and TRBJ1-5; TRBD1 might be the D (6 bases). Germline lookup yields CDR1 SGHRS and CDR2 YFSETQ. Trimming took off 3 bases at V and 6 bases at J, with 7 bases between the two ends. The length of the CDR3 is 12 residues. The CDR3 reads CASSSRGQPQHF. In DNA form, the CDR3 reads TGCGCCAGCAGCTCCAGGGGTCAGCCCCAGCATTTT. Using reference TRBV5-1 and TRBJ1-5 for the parts outside the CDR3, the full variable domain is KAGVTQTPRYLIKTRGQQVTLSCSPISGHRSVSWYQQTPGQGLQFLFEYFSETQRNKGNFPGRFSGRQFSNSRSEMNVSTLELGDSALYLCASSSRGQPQHFGDGTRLSIL.

This chain uses TRBV29-1 with TRBJ1-2; TRBD1 agrees at 8 bases. The CDR3 is 13 residues long. CDR1 and CDR2 (germline): SQVTM, ANQGSEA. J was trimmed by 6 bases and V by 6 bases; bases with no gene match: 9. The DNA for the CDR3 is TGCAGCGTGTGGGTGACAGGGGTCCATGGCTACACCTTC. This encodes CSVWVTGVHGYTF.

Only one count was recorded for this clone. This chain links TRBV30 with TRBJ2-2; D is unclear. The V and J ends lost 0 bases and 2 bases respectively, with 4 bases between them. The CDR3 is 13 residues long. Germline V gene lookup returns CDR1 GTSNPN and CDR2 SVGIG (reference sequence). For the CDR3, the DNA is TGTGCCTGGAGTGTACAAAACACCGGGGAGCTGTTTTTT. Translated, it gives CAWSVQNTGELFF.

This clone was seen more than once but under ten times. The chain combines TRBV2 with TRBJ2-2, with D possibly TRBD2 on 5 matching bases. The CDR3 covers 15 residues. V gave up 5 bases and J gave up 2 bases, with 12 bases separating them. CDR1 is SNHLY and CDR2 is FYNNEI in the germline V gene. The CDR3: CASSLGIYNTGELFF. In DNA form, the CDR3 reads TGTGCCAGCAGTCTCGGGATCTACAACACCGGGGAGCTGTTTTTT.

Judged by abundance, this clone is large (0.1 to 1%). The V and J genes are TRBV2 and TRBJ2-7; 9 bases are shared with TRBD2. CDR1 and CDR2 from the germline V gene are SNHLY and FYNNEI. The CDR3 loop spans 13 amino acids. The junction had 9 bases not matched to a gene; V was cut back by 11 bases and J by 4 bases. Written as DNA, the CDR3 is TGTGCCGGTTTTAGCGGGAGAGGATACGAGCAGTACTTC. Its protein product is CAGFSGRGYEQYF.

V and J are TRBV29-1 and TRBJ1-2, with 8 positions matching TRBD1. This CDR3 comprises 14 residues. Losses at the gene ends were 2 bases for V and 8 bases for J; bases not matched to a gene: 10. Germline assignment: CDR1 SQVTM and CDR2 ANQGSEA. Here the CDR3 DNA reads TGCAGCGTTGAACCAATGCAGGGGGCGCGGGGCTACACCTTC. Translating gives CSVEPMQGARGYTF.